This note documents a single T cell receptor (beta chain) sequence. This receptor's antigen is unknown. The record has no base qualities; no much larger clone is one base away. This entry belongs to a study of cytomegalovirus exposure and HLA in healthy donors (dated by TCRdb to 2016 to 2017). For the study in its entirety: According to an earlier analysis of a few hundred of the donors, about 179 million T cells yielded approximately 120 million unique TCR beta sequences and about 300 Gb of sequence data. Of the 300 to 400 genotyped donors, around 81% fell in the genetic ancestry cluster associated with self-reported Caucasian donors. Rather than using new phenotypic data, the later analysis identified candidate immune exposures from TCR beta sequences and from how often those sequences occurred across donors. Besides the first cohort of 666 subjects, a separate validation cohort made up of 120 different subjects was used. Using immunosequencing, the study profiled T cell repertoires from about 650 subjects and related those repertoires to cytomegalovirus serostatus. The number of typed donors differed by locus: roughly 629-640 for A, B, C, DRB1 and DQB1; 522 for DQA1; approximately 610 for DPA1; and 400 to 480 for DPB1. HLA typing covered class I and class II loci at four-digit resolution. Donor age, sex, ethnicity and CMV serostatus were compiled alongside the repertoire data. Every repertoire in the discovery cohort had been generated on one and the same sequencing platform. An earlier analysis of fewer than 700 of the donors applied high-throughput TCR beta sequencing to assess whether each TCR beta V gene segment acted as functional or pseudogenic. To study patterns of TCR occurrence, a later analysis re-analyzed previously published TCR beta repertoires from around 700 donors and added high-resolution HLA genotyping. Because of strong linkage in the cohort, four to six DR-DQ haplotypes were treated as single units for association and clustering. To predict cytomegalovirus infection status, the study brought together high-throughput TCR immunosequencing, statistical association of individual TCRs with disease status, and machine learning. The aim of the study was to test whether cataloging public T cell receptors could identify signatures of past pathogen exposure. In a later genetic analysis, genome-wide SNP genotypes for about three fifths of the roughly 670 donors were used, and that subset was treated as a discovery cohort. An early release that covered some 640 HLA-typed donors contained about 290 gigabases of sequencing data and some 87 million unique TCR sequences. Across 300 to 400 genotyped donors of the cohort, an average of approximately 240,000 unique TCR beta nucleotide sequences per donor were sequenced, and roughly 20% of those sequences were non-productive.

What the research found in general, with its limitations: An earlier analysis of 587 of the donors showed that most TCR beta V segments appeared in productive rearrangements either about 87% or about 30% of the time, which broadly matched IMGT annotations. Correlated functional status among segregating V segments might reflect linkage disequilibrium, but an unknown experimental factor could not be ruled out. A further reported finding was that TCR beta sequences accurately predicted the HLA-A and HLA-B alleles for most subjects in the first cohort. Because HLA typing was missing for some donors at each locus, association tests included only the typed subset. Several of the top co-occurrence clusters appeared to be linked to parvovirus B19, influenza, CMV and Epstein-Barr virus, according to a later analysis. In a later analysis, the rate of TCR association differed among HLA loci, with DRB1 alleles having the most associated TCRs and HLA-C alleles having the fewest. At a false discovery rate of 0.05, a later analysis linked fewer than 20,000 TCR beta sequences to specific HLA alleles. Roughly uniform sequencing depth across donors was assumed in presence/absence analyses, although this assumption may not hold. In a later genetic analysis, a missense DCLRE1C variant was associated with V-gene and J-gene trimming of TCR beta chains, and the association was replicated in an independent cohort. According to the authors, the approach could potentially be generalized to other disease states and immunological phenotypes. In vitro tests confirmed that three of the cytomegalovirus-associated TCR beta chains recognize cytomegalovirus antigens. The earlier analysis of 587 of the donors excluded seventeen rarely observed V segments, including chromosome 9 orphons, because counts were too low. Cytomegalovirus status was reported to be diagnosed by the classifier with high specificity and sensitivity in both the original and validation cohorts. When HLA alleles, especially DR and DQ, strongly co-occurred, TCR associations were difficult to assign to individual alleles. Most TCR sequences were seen in very few donors, while some public TCRs were found in many individuals. A cluster of highly shared sequence variants was judged likely to be a technical artifact of the sequencing pipeline. In this cohort, only TCR beta chains were sequenced, and detectable features were limited by the absence of alpha or paired-chain data. For the cohort, immune exposure information was limited to CMV serostatus. In the study, around 150 TCR beta chains were listed as associated with cytomegalovirus. In a later analysis, HLA-associated TCR beta chains were found to be more clonally expanded and to have lower generation probabilities than equally common non-associated chains. A later genetic analysis reported fewer N-insertions in productive TCRs among donors in an Asian-associated ancestry cluster than the 666-donor mean. Some IMGT-functional V segments, including TRBV6-2 and TRBV6-3, could not be distinguished by the 87-base-pair reads and were therefore excluded. In a later analysis, most CMV-associated TCR beta chains were found to appear HLA-restricted, with HLA associations seemingly driven largely by CMV exposure.

Receptors were amplified or captured by the immunoSEQ multiplex PCR assay. A mixture of 60 forward primers for TCR Vbeta segments and 13 reverse primers for TCR Jbeta segments was used in the multiplex PCR. The CDR3 region of rearranged TCR beta genes was amplified from genomic DNA with a multiplex PCR assay. The Illumina HiSeq System was used to sequence the amplified TCR beta libraries as 87-base-pair reads. The paper's processing steps were these. A later analysis counted tens of millions of unique TCR beta chains across the approximately 700 repertoires, and about 10 million of these chains were shared by at least two donors. To remove PCR and sequencing errors, raw reads were error-corrected and collapsed into unique sequences using a nearest-neighbor algorithm that merged closely related sequences. V, D and J gene segments were assigned by aligning CDR3 sequences to IMGT reference sequences. For a sequence to be retained, at least a six-nucleotide match to both a V gene segment and a J gene segment was required. A rearrangement counted as productive if the CDR3 had no stop codons and remained in frame with V and J, and every other rearrangement counted as non-productive. Following IMGT convention, CDR3 was defined as the stretch from the second conserved V-encoded cysteine to the conserved J-encoded phenylalanine. The earlier analysis of some 550 of the donors excluded any sequence lacking an unambiguous match to a single V gene segment. In an earlier analysis of several hundred of the donors, V segments were called functional above 56.7% productive rearrangements and were called segregating when the between-donor standard deviation exceeded 5%. A statistical classification framework was built to diagnose cytomegalovirus status from the catalog of TCR beta chain sequences. In a later analysis, V and J genes were assigned by comparing TCR nucleotide sequences against IMGT/GENE-DB human TR gene sequences. The TCRdist pipeline was used in a later analysis to assign CDR3 sequences and most-parsimonious VDJ recombination scenarios. In a later analysis, every TCR beta chain was defined by the combination of its CDR3 amino acid sequence and its V-gene family, and reads without a unique V-gene family were dropped. To address suspected cross-contamination and a sequencing artifact, a later analysis removed a few hundred highly shared, low-generation-probability nucleotide sequences. In a later analysis, a clonal expansion index was calculated for each public chain from normalized within-repertoire ranks of inferred template counts. In a later analysis, generation probabilities were computed with a VDJ recombination model fitted to out-of-frame rearrangements, and the resulting probabilities were checked against IGoR. In a later analysis, TCR-TCR, TCR-HLA and TCR-CMV co-occurrence was scored with hypergeometric tests, and a repertoire-size bias correction was applied to TCR pairs. False discovery rates were estimated in a later analysis by permuting HLA or CMV assignments 20 times. In a later analysis, co-occurring TCRs were grouped using DBSCAN, and TCRdist sequence similarity was added for clustering within HLA-allele-positive subsets. Co-occurrence clustering excluded repertoires with fewer than 30,000 or more than 120,000 public chains, plus five with anomalous nucleotide sharing. Imported from immuneACCESS, the table was reduced by TCRdb to in-frame sequences with V and J called. These copies leave out some clones; in studies compared against another copy, an unresolved V gene accounts for under half, and the cause of the remainder is not known. Clone size and the V and J calls come from that table; the DNA yielded D and trimming. The sample contains some 130,000 clones, less than 10% of them found a single time. The ten largest account for under 2% of the sample.

The cohort comprised approximately 700 healthy bone marrow donors. All cohort members were sampled while nominally healthy, although unrecorded immune exposures were likely present. The donor tested CMV seronegative, placing the donor among the 350 or so seronegative members of the cohort. Each donor provided a peripheral blood sample, and peripheral blood mononuclear cells were used for TCR beta sequencing. The Qiagen DNeasy Blood Extraction Kit was used to extract genomic DNA from the blood cell samples. Relative to germline, V is 3 bases shorter and J is 1 base shorter, with 10 bases between their ends. The CDR3 goes from the cysteine to the phenylalanine over 15 residues. The CDR3 DNA has 45 bases and is translated from base 1. Via the germline V gene, CDR1 is KGHSH and CDR2 LQKENI.

The sequence links TRBV18 to TRBJ2-4; the D gene cannot be resolved reliably. The clonotype was recovered from a man over 45 in good health and CMV-seronegative. The sample consisted of PBMCs. The nucleotide sequence reads as follows: TGTGCCAGCTCACCTAAGAAGGAGGCCAAAAACATTCAGTACTTC. Its product reads: CASSPKKEAKNIQYF.